A single sample gave rise to the 29 T cell receptor beta chains below, sequenced in a study of blood T cells in healthy people across ages. A J-beta primer mix and a sample-barcoded 5' primer were used in a second PCR of about 7 to 12 cycles. TCRdb fed the 5' RACE reads into MiXCR, producing one record per CDR3 protein. The table lists about 730,000 distinct CDR3 sequences, roughly 41% of them singletons. Sequences were obtained from blood. These receptors originate from a woman aged 55-70 years in good health.

The chain uses TRBV20-1 and TRBJ2-1, with D uncertain. Germline V lookup: CDR1 DFQATT, CDR2 SNEGSKA (reference sequence). V lost 0 bases to trimming and J lost 9 bases, with 9 bases between them. This CDR3 is 12 amino acids long. CDR3 sequence reads: CSARDPVSEQFF. As DNA, the CDR3 is TGCAGTGCTAGAGATCCAGTGAGTGAGCAGTTCTTC.

The chain uses TRBV6-5 and TRBJ2-7, with D hard to call. Matching the DNA end better, TRBJ2-4 makes the J call doubtful. Looked up from germline, CDR1 is MNHEY and CDR2 is SVGAGI. The CDR3 consists of 16 residues. DNA of the CDR3: TGTGCCAGCAGTTACCCGAGGTTTAGGAGCAAAAACATTCAGTACTTC. It specifies CASSYPRFRSKNIQYF.

This clonotype has at least ten counts. The rearrangement links TRBV12-3 or TRBV12-4 to TRBJ2-6, with 8 bases fitting TRBD1. This CDR3 spans 16 amino acids. Trimming cost V 6 bases and J 0 bases; bases outside gene matches: 4. CDR3 region: CASRTGASSGANVLTF. The CDR3 coding sequence is TGTGCCAGCAGGACAGGGGCGAGCTCTGGGGCCAACGTCCTGACTTTC.

The rearrangement uses TRBV11-3 and TRBJ2-1; perhaps TRBD2 as D (6 bases). The germline V and J ends were trimmed by 3 bases and 7 bases, with 16 bases remaining between them. The CDR3 length is 15 residues. Germline CDR1 reads SGHNT; CDR2 reads YENEEA. This CDR3 is CASSLREGNLNEQFF. CDR3 bases: TGTGCCAGCAGCTTGCGGGAAGGTAACCTAAATGAGCAGTTCTTC.

V is TRBV7-3 and J is TRBJ2-1, with a weak D call TRBD2 (5 bases). The V and J ends lost 3 bases and 8 bases respectively, with 14 bases between them. The germline V gene has CDR1 SGHTA and CDR2 FQGTGA. CDR3 size: 14 residues. Here the CDR3 reads CASSLGVSRDEQFF. Written as DNA, the CDR3 is TGTGCCAGCAGCTTGGGAGTGTCCCGTGATGAGCAGTTCTTC.

The V and J genes are TRBV6-2 or TRBV6-3 and TRBJ1-5; the D gene is possibly TRBD1 (5 bases). Looked up from germline, CDR1 is MNHEY and CDR2 is SVGEGT. The germline V and J ends were trimmed by 8 bases and 6 bases, with 23 bases remaining between them. This CDR3 spans 16 amino acids. The CDR3: CASVPTRDRAGQPQHF. CDR3 DNA: TGTGCCAGCGTTCCTACCAGGGACCGCGCCGGTCAGCCCCAGCATTTT.

This chain links TRBV5-1 with TRBJ1-3; the D is unclear. Trimming left V 1 base short and J 3 bases short, with 8 bases between. CDR1 and CDR2 (germline): SGHRS, YFSETQ. The length of the CDR3 is 14 residues. As DNA, the CDR3 is TGCGCCAGCAGCTTGACCACAGATGGAAACACCATATATTTT. This translates into CASSLTTDGNTIYF.

This clonotype was seen a handful of times. The chain employs TRBV5-5 and TRBJ1-2, with 7 bases matching TRBD1. V was clipped by 4 bases and J by 1 base; unmatched bases: 4. The CDR3 covers 14 residues. The germline V gene encodes CDR1 SGHKS and CDR2 YYEKEE (reference sequence). The CDR3 reads CASSLGTVNYGYTF. The CDR3 DNA follows: TGTGCCAGCAGCCTGGGGACAGTTAACTATGGCTACACCTTC. The variable domain in full, completed from reference TRBV5-5 and TRBJ1-2, reads DAGVTQSPTHLIKTRGQQVTLRCSPISGHKSVSWYQQVLGQGPQFIFQYYEKEERGRGNFPDRFSARQFPNYSSELNVNALLLGDSALYLCASSLGTVNYGYTFGSGTRLTVV.

CDR3 DNA sequence: TGCAGTGCTAGAGATCCGGGGACTAGGTCCTACAATGAGCAGTTCTTC. Encoded protein: CSARDPGTRSYNEQFF. J is TRBJ2-1 and V is TRBV20-1; 8 bases are a match to TRBD2. CDR3 length: 16 amino acids. J lost 1 base, V lost 0 bases, and 5 bases had no gene match. Germline V CDR1 and CDR2: DFQATT, SNEGSKA (reference sequence).

With regard to this clonotype: The junction differs from germline at one of its ends, possibly a read error. This rearrangement joins TRBV6-2 or TRBV6-3 to TRBJ1-3; D is undetermined. The V gene's germline CDR1 is MNHEY and CDR2 SVGEGT. The CDR3 spans 12 residues. CDR3 in DNA: TGTGCCAGCAGTTACTCTCGAAACACCATATATTTT. Protein sequence: CASSYSRNTIYF.

The chain has TRBV28 and TRBJ1-1; D unclear. This CDR3 is built from 14 residues. From germline, CDR1 is MDHEN and CDR2 SYDVKM. Trimming removed 5 bases from V and 1 base from J, with 11 bases in between. The CDR3 loop is CASSTDGKNTEAFF. CDR3 DNA: TGTGCCAGCAGTACTGACGGGAAGAACACTGAAGCTTTCTTT.

The table lists this clonotype with a few counts. The gene calls are TRBV11-2 and TRBJ2-7; 12 bases are a match to TRBD2. The germline V gene has CDR1 SGHAT and CDR2 FQNNGV. The CDR3 extends over 15 amino acids. J lost 3 bases, V lost 5 bases, and 5 bases had no gene match. The CDR3 DNA sequence: TGTGCCAGCAGCCCCGCGGGACTAGCGGGCTACGAGCAGTACTTC. It yields the protein CASSPAGLAGYEQYF.

This clonotype was seen more than once but under ten times. The rearrangement uses TRBV28 and TRBJ2-7; D is ambiguous. From germline, CDR1 is MDHEN and CDR2 SYDVKM. Deletions cut 8 bases from V and 2 bases from J, with 7 bases between. This CDR3 is built from 11 residues. The CDR3 region is CASAGAYEQYF. In DNA form, the CDR3 reads TGTGCCAGCGCTGGAGCCTACGAGCAGTACTTC.

This sequence joins TRBV6-5 and TRBJ2-5, with 8 bases matching TRBD2. V lost 2 bases to trimming and J lost 2 bases; unmatched junction nucleotides: 10. The CDR3 is made up of 17 amino acids. Germline CDR1 and CDR2: MNHEY and SVGAGI. CDR3 sequence (DNA): TGTGCCAGCAGTTACGGCTCAGGGACTAGGACACAAGAGACCCAGTACTTC. Protein sequence: CASSYGSGTRTQETQYF.

The V gene is TRBV7-9, the J gene TRBJ1-5, with D perhaps TRBD1 (6 bases). Trimming removed 0 bases at V and 4 bases at J, with 13 bases between. Germline loops: CDR1 SEHNR, CDR2 FQNEAQ (reference sequence). This CDR3 has 16 residues. The CDR3 region is CASSLASQGINQPQHF. The CDR3 bases are TGTGCCAGCAGCTTAGCGTCCCAGGGGATAAATCAGCCCCAGCATTTT.

The V gene is TRBV9, the J gene TRBJ1-4; 9 positions match TRBD1. V lost 1 base, J lost 8 bases, and 6 bases stayed unmatched. The CDR3 length is 15 residues. The germline CDR1 and CDR2 sequences are SGDLS and YYNGEE. CDR3 nucleotides: TGTGCCAGCAGCGTAACGACAGGGGGTAGCGAAAAACTGTTTTTT. Protein sequence: CASSVTTGGSEKLFF.

This sequence joins TRBV6-1 and TRBJ2-1, with D hard to call. Germline values: CDR1 MNHNS, CDR2 SASEGT. Trimming took 6 bases from V and 1 from J, leaving 10 bases between them. CDR3 length: 14 amino acids. The CDR3 DNA follows: TGTGCCAGCAGGTTTGCAGTGTCCTACAATGAGCAGTTCTTC. This encodes CASRFAVSYNEQFF.

The chain combines TRBV11-2 with TRBJ1-2; weak D call: TRBD1 (5 bases). The CDR3 sequence is 11 residues long. Germline V gives CDR1 SGHAT, CDR2 FQNNGV. The germline V and J ends were trimmed by 5 bases and 7 bases, with 8 bases remaining between them. The CDR3 DNA reads as TGTGCCAGCAGCCCTACAGGTGGCTACACCTTC. It codes for CASSPTGGYTF.

Notes on this clonotype: One end of the junction is discordant with germline, which a read error may explain. The CDR3 DNA sequence: TGTACCAGCAGTCCGGGACTGAGCACAGATACGCAGTATTTT. It is translated as CTSSPGLSTDTQYF. V is TRBV6-5 and J is TRBJ2-3; D possibly corresponds to TRBD2 (6 bases). CDR1 is MNHEY, CDR2 SVGAGI, per germline. The CDR3 is made up of 14 amino acids.

This chain uses TRBV15 with TRBJ1-2, with a weak D call TRBD1 (5 bases). Germline lookup yields CDR1 LNHNV and CDR2 YYDKDF (reference sequence). This CDR3 has 16 amino acids. V was pared by 5 bases and J by 5 bases, with 21 bases between. The CDR3 here is CATSGQPDGRAYGYTF. The CDR3 bases are TGTGCCACCAGCGGACAACCGGACGGGCGGGCTTATGGCTACACCTTC.

The rearrangement uses TRBV9 and TRBJ2-5; 7 nucleotides align to TRBD2. CDR1 and CDR2 from the germline V gene are SGDLS and YYNGEE. V was pared by 4 bases and J by 3 bases, with 9 bases of the junction left unmatched. This CDR3 is built from 15 residues. The DNA for the CDR3 is TGTGCCAGCAGCCCGATCATAGGGAGGGAAGAGACCCAGTACTTC. As protein: CASSPIIGREETQYF.

The chain is built from TRBV5-4 and TRBJ2-6; a possible D gene is TRBD1 (6 bases). Trimming pared 2 bases from V and 0 bases from J, leaving 9 bases between. Germline CDR1 is SGHNT and CDR2 is YYREEE (reference sequence). CDR3 length equals 16 residues. The CDR3 sequence: CASSFDRYSGANVLTF. In DNA form, the CDR3 reads TGTGCCAGCAGCTTCGACAGGTACTCTGGGGCCAACGTCCTGACTTTC.

V gene TRBV7-2 combines with J gene TRBJ2-5; 14 nucleotides match TRBD2. This CDR3 comprises 15 residues. CDR1 and CDR2 (germline): SGHTA, FQGNSA. Trimming removed 5 bases from V and 7 bases from J; junction bases left unmatched: 6. The CDR3 nucleotides read TGTGCCAGCAGCCCGGGACTAGCGGGAGAAACGACCCAGTACTTC. This codes for CASSPGLAGETTQYF.

The V call is TRBV2, the J call TRBJ2-1, with D perhaps matching TRBD2 (6 bases). From germline, CDR1 is SNHLY and CDR2 FYNNEI. This CDR3 contains 14 residues. Deletions cut 4 bases from V and 10 bases from J, with 17 bases between. The CDR3 DNA reads as TGTGCCAGCAGTGCGGGACTCGCCACCAAGGAGCAGTTCTTC. Its protein is CASSAGLATKEQFF.

This sequence joins TRBV2 and TRBJ1-1; D is undetermined. Per the germline V gene, CDR1 is SNHLY and CDR2 is FYNNEI. Trimming left V 2 bases short and J 0 bases short, with 7 bases between. The CDR3 covers 14 residues. The CDR3 bases are TGTGCCAGCAGTGAATTAGGACTGAACACTGAAGCTTTCTTT. It is translated as CASSELGLNTEAFF.

The chain joins TRBV25-1 to TRBJ1-2, with TRBD1 identical over 7 bases. The CDR3 is 13 amino acids. Per germline, CDR1 MGHDK and CDR2 SYGVNS. Trimming cost V 3 bases and J 4 bases; bases outside gene matches: 2. The CDR3 is CASSDRGGYGYTF. CDR3 coding DNA: TGTGCCAGCAGTGACAGGGGGGGCTATGGCTACACCTTC.

This clonotype was seen a handful of times. The gene calls are TRBV11-3 and TRBJ2-1; D remains unclear. Germline V gives CDR1 SGHNT, CDR2 YENEEA. The CDR3 totals 13 residues. Between the trimmed V and J ends, which lost 4 bases and 4 bases, there was a span of 8 bases. The CDR3 region is CASSSDAYNEQFF. The CDR3 nucleotides are TGTGCCAGCAGCTCGGACGCTTACAATGAGCAGTTCTTC.

The table lists this clonotype with many counts. The CDR3 region has the DNA TGTGCCAGCACCTCGATGGGGACAGATACGCAGTATTTT. Its protein is CASTSMGTDTQYF. V is TRBV6-2 or TRBV6-3 and J is TRBJ2-3; D is undetermined. V was cut by 7 bases and J by 3 bases, with 11 bases left in between. The length of the CDR3 is 13 residues. Germline lookup yields CDR1 MNHEY and CDR2 SVGEGT.

This clonotype occurred many times. This sequence joins TRBV4-3 and TRBJ2-7; D is ambiguous. Trimming took 1 base from V and 0 from J, leaving 10 bases between them. This CDR3 is built from 15 residues. Germline values: CDR1 LGHNA, CDR2 YSLEER. The chain's CDR3 is CASSQGQEASYEQYF. The CDR3 bases are TGCGCCAGCAGCCAAGGGCAGGAAGCCTCCTACGAGCAGTACTTC.